The rows below give T cell receptor beta chains drawn from one sample of a study of a mutant IDH1 vaccine in newly diagnosed glioma. Antigens for these TCRs are unknown. Assay: immunoSEQ multiplex PCR; the TCRdb copy retains only in-frame clones and omits some. In the table there are tens of thousands of clones, about 81% of which are singletons. The sample here was PBMCs, taken from a glioma patient whose treatment included an IDH1 peptide vaccine. These receptors came from a man aged 40-49 years with glioma. Each CDR3 is given with its conserved first and last residue. Fields, in order: D gene, clone size, V gene, J gene, CDR3 DNA, CDR3 protein. The D gene is left open where the match is weak. Clone sizes are given selectively: once, few, many, or a class where the clone is expanded.

TRBD1,once,TRBV4-2,TRBJ2-3,TGTGCCAGCAGCCAAGGCTGGCAGGGGGCGACAGATACGCAGTATTTT,CASSQGWQGATDTQYF
TRBD1,-,TRBV7-8,TRBJ1-5,TGTGCCAGCAGCTTGGCGACAGGGGGCCTCAATCAGCCCCAGCATTTT,CASSLATGGLNQPQHF
-,-,TRBV4-3,TRBJ1-4,TGCGCCAGCAGCCTTGATGGGAGGGGGGGTGAAAAACTGTTTTTT,CASSLDGRGGEKLFF
-,-,TRBV7-2,TRBJ2-3,TGTGCCAGCAGCTTTCCGGGGGGCGGGACGGCAGATACGCAGTATTTT,CASSFPGGGTADTQYF
-,-,TRBV5-8,TRBJ2-6,TGTGCCAGCAGCTTGGGGACAGCTCCCTCTGGGGCCAACGTCCTGACTTTC,CASSLGTAPSGANVLTF
TRBD2,once,TRBV29-1,TRBJ2-1,TGCAGCGTTGGAGGTAGCGGGCAGCAGTTCTTC,CSVGGSGQQFF
TRBD1,-,TRBV10-3,TRBJ1-1,TGTGCCATCAGTGTAGGTCAGGGGGCCACTGAAGCTTTCTTT,CAISVGQGATEAFF
TRBD1,-,TRBV6-5,TRBJ1-2,TGTGCCAGCAGTTACGGACAGGGGGGCTATGGCTACACCTTC,CASSYGQGGYGYTF
-,-,TRBV23-1,TRBJ2-4,TGCGCCAGCAGTCACCCCGTGAGGAACATTCAGTACTTC,CASSHPVRNIQYF
TRBD1,-,TRBV9,TRBJ2-7,TGTGCCAGCAGCCTCAGCCGGGACAGCAGTTCCTACGAGCAGTATTTC,CASSLSRDSSSYEQYF
-,-,TRBV6-4,TRBJ2-7,TGTGCCGGAAGGATGTCCTACGAGCAGTACTTC,CAGRMSYEQYF
TRBD1,once,TRBV9,TRBJ2-5,TGTGCCAGCAGCGTAGCTACCACAGGGGCTCAGACCCAGTACTTC,CASSVATTGAQTQYF
-,-,TRBV7-9,TRBJ1-2,TGTGCCAGCAGCATACAGATAAGCTATGGCTACACCTTC,CASSIQISYGYTF
-,-,TRBV6-6,TRBJ2-1,TGTGCCAGCAGTACCTCTGGCAATGAGCAGTTCTTC,CASSTSGNEQFF
-,many,TRBV1,TRBJ1-2,TGCACCAGCAGCCTCGGCCGACAGGGTGGCTACACCTTC,CTSSLGRQGGYTF
-,-,TRBV5-5,TRBJ2-2,TGTGCCAGCAGCGGCTATCACACCGGGGAGCTGTTTTTT,CASSGYHTGELFF
-,-,TRBV5-1,TRBJ1-5,TGCGCCAGCAGCTTGGGGGGGCGGGTAAATCAGCCCCAGCATTTT,CASSLGGRVNQPQHF
-,-,TRBV11-2,TRBJ2-7,TGTGCCAGCAGCTTAGAGGGCGGCAGCTCCTACGAGCAGTACTTC,CASSLEGGSSYEQYF
-,-,TRBV11-2,TRBJ2-1,TGTGCCAGCAGCTTAGAAAATCCCTACAATGAGCAGTTCTTC,CASSLENPYNEQFF
-,-,TRBV7-2,TRBJ2-6,TGTGCCAGCAGCTTAGTGGGTCGATCTTCTGGGGCCAACGTCCTGACTTTC,CASSLVGRSSGANVLTF
-,-,TRBV5-6,TRBJ2-6,TGTGCCAGCAGCTTGTGGGGGCCTGGGGCCAACGTCCTGACTTTC,CASSLWGPGANVLTF
TRBD1,once,TRBV13,TRBJ2-7,TGTGCCAGCAGCTCCCGTAGGACAGGGGGTAACTACGAGCAGTACTTC,CASSSRRTGGNYEQYF
-,-,TRBV5-6,TRBJ2-7,TGTGCCAGCAGCTTGTTGGGGGGGCCGTACGAGCAGTACTTC,CASSLLGGPYEQYF
TRBD1,-,TRBV7-6,TRBJ2-3,TGTGCCAGCAGCTTAGGCGCCGGGACAGGGACGTCAGATACGCAGTATTTT,CASSLGAGTGTSDTQYF
-,-,TRBV7-9,TRBJ2-7,TGTGCCAGCAGCTTAGGGCCCGGCGCCGAGCAGTACTTC,CASSLGPGAEQYF
-,-,TRBV27,TRBJ1-5,TGTGCCAGCAGTTCCTACGCGCAGGGCGGGAATCAGCCCCAGCATTTT,CASSSYAQGGNQPQHF
-,-,TRBV30,TRBJ2-7,TGTGCCTGGACACCGATCGGTGTCCGGGACTACGAGCAGTACTTC,CAWTPIGVRDYEQYF
-,-,TRBV7-9,TRBJ2-7,TGTGCCAGCAGCTCCGTTGGGGGTCCCTACGAGCAGTACTTC,CASSSVGGPYEQYF